The 25 T cell receptor beta chains given below trace back to one sample, sequenced in a study of beta chain features in type 1 diabetes. cDNA synthesis used the whole RNA isolate, giving expressed TCRB sequences. Only in-frame clones appear in the TCRdb table, and some are missing; sequencing was by immunoSEQ multiplex PCR. This sample has about 240,000 clones, with 25% to 30% found just once. The sequenced sample was central memory CD4+ T cells from blood. The source of these receptors is a man aged 25-45 years in good health.

In nucleotides, the CDR3 is TGTGCCAGCAGCTTAGTCTCCGGCAACTATGGCTACACCTTC. As protein: CASSLVSGNYGYTF. The genes are TRBV7-9 and TRBJ1-2, with D uncertain. V was trimmed by 1 base and J by 2 bases, leaving 8 bases between them. Germline CDR1 SEHNR, CDR2 FQNEAQ (reference sequence). CDR3 size: 14 residues.

The rearrangement links TRBV12-5 to TRBJ1-2; D remains unclear. The CDR3 has 11 residues. Trimming cost V 1 base and J 7 bases, with 4 bases left between them. The germline gives CDR1 LGHNT, CDR2 FRNRAP. CDR3 residues: CASGLAGGYTF. CDR3 bases: TGTGCTAGTGGTTTGGCTGGTGGCTACACCTTC.

This chain uses TRBV27 with TRBJ2-1; 14 bases match TRBD2. Trimming cost V 5 bases and J 7 bases; bases outside gene matches: 10. Germline V CDR1 and CDR2: MNHEY, SMNVEV (reference sequence). The CDR3 has 17 residues. CDR3 DNA: TGTGCCAGCAGTCGGAATCCGGGACTAGCGGGAGTTAATGAGCAGTTCTTC. Translated: CASSRNPGLAGVNEQFF.

The rearrangement joins TRBV28 to TRBJ1-2; tentative D call: TRBD1 (5 bases). Germline values: CDR1 MDHEN, CDR2 SYDVKM. The CDR3 extends over 14 amino acids. Trimming took 3 bases from V and 6 from J, leaving 14 bases between them. CDR3 bases: TGTGCCAGCAGTTTGCCAGGGATAGGCAATGGCTACACCTTC. This gives the protein CASSLPGIGNGYTF.

This clone was seen more than once but under ten times. The V gene is TRBV29-1, the J gene TRBJ1-1, with D maybe TRBD1 (5 bases). Germline V gives CDR1 SQVTM, CDR2 ANQGSEA. The ends were cut back, 5 bases at V and 0 bases at J, with 16 bases in the middle. CDR3 size: 15 residues. In DNA, the CDR3 is TGCAGCGTTCGGACATACTATACAATGAACACTGAAGCTTTCTTT. Translating it yields CSVRTYYTMNTEAFF.

This clone was detected only a few times. Other DNA sequences from this sample encode an identical CDR3 as well. The rearrangement uses TRBV6-5 and TRBJ2-1; tentatively, D is TRBD1 or TRBD2 (6 bases each). V dropped 8 bases and J dropped 9 bases, with 11 bases sitting between them. The CDR3 totals 11 residues. CDR1 and CDR2 (germline): MNHEY, SVGAGI. For the CDR3, the DNA is TGTGCCAGCTCCGGGGGCCTTGAGCAGTTCTTC. Translation gives CASSGGLEQFF.

The V gene is TRBV9, the J gene TRBJ2-3; no reliable D call. V lost 0 bases and J 2 bases, leaving 4 bases between the germline ends. This CDR3 is built from 13 residues. Per the germline V gene, CDR1 is SGDLS and CDR2 is YYNGEE. CDR3 DNA sequence: TGTGCCAGCAGCGTAGAATTCACAGATACGCAGTATTTT. This sequence encodes CASSVEFTDTQYF.

V usage is TRBV7-9 and J usage is TRBJ1-6; D ambiguous. V shed 4 bases and J shed 0 bases, with 13 bases lying between them. Germline loops: CDR1 SEHNR, CDR2 FQNEAQ (reference sequence). This CDR3 contains 17 residues. The CDR3 coding sequence is TGTGCCAGCAGCTCGGCGGGCCGGAGCTCCTATAATTCACCCCTCCACTTT. As protein: CASSSAGRSSYNSPLHF.

CDR3 nucleotides: TGTGCCAGCAGCCCCCGGGCTAGCGGGAGGGGTCAGGGTACGCAGTATTTT. Translating it yields CASSPRASGRGQGTQYF. This sequence joins TRBV7-2 and TRBJ2-3, with 12 positions matching TRBD2. The CDR3 length is 17 residues. With V trimmed by 5 bases and J by 8 bases, 14 bases remained unmatched. Looked up from germline, CDR1 is SGHTA and CDR2 is FQGNSA.

V usage is TRBV7-9 and J usage is TRBJ2-3; 11 bases are a match to TRBD2. Looked up from germline, CDR1 is SEHNR and CDR2 is FQNEAQ (reference sequence). The CDR3 runs 15 residues. V dropped 5 bases and J dropped 6; count of bases not matched to a gene: 7. CDR3 bases: TGTGCCAGCAGCGGCGGGACTAGCGGCATGGATACGCAGTATTTT. It specifies CASSGGTSGMDTQYF.

The V gene is TRBV4-1, the J gene TRBJ1-4, with TRBD1 identical over 10 bases. Germline assignment: CDR1 MGHRA and CDR2 YSYEKL. The CDR3 is 15 residues long. The J segment lost 5 bases and the V segment lost 1 base, leaving 1 base of the junction unmatched. CDR3: CASSQATGGNEKLFF. Here the CDR3 DNA reads TGCGCCAGCAGCCAAGCGACAGGGGGCAATGAAAAACTGTTTTTT.

CDR3: CASSLASGVTEAFF. CDR3 DNA: TGTGCCAGCAGCTTAGCGTCAGGGGTCACTGAAGCTTTCTTT. This chain links TRBV7-9 with TRBJ1-1; TRBD1 is a possible D gene (6 bases). CDR1 is SEHNR and CDR2 is FQNEAQ in the germline V gene (reference sequence). CDR3 length equals 14 residues. Between the trimmed V and J ends, which lost 0 bases and 4 bases, there was a span of 9 bases.

The chain carries TRBV30 and TRBJ1-2; a possible D gene is TRBD1 (5 bases). Trimming left V 6 bases short and J 4 bases short, with 12 bases between. Germline values: CDR1 GTSNPN, CDR2 SVGIG (reference sequence). The CDR3 covers 12 residues. The CDR3 bases are TGTGCCTGCAGGGAATCAGCCTATGGCTACACCTTC. Its protein product is CACRESAYGYTF.

This clone was counted ten times or more. This chain uses TRBV4-2 with TRBJ1-5; maybe TRBD1 (5 bases). CDR3 length: 17 amino acids. Trimming pared 1 base from V and 0 bases from J, leaving 13 bases between. Germline V gene lookup returns CDR1 LGHNA and CDR2 YNFKEQ. The CDR3: CASSQGSPTDSNQPQHF. DNA of the CDR3: TGTGCCAGCAGCCAAGGGAGCCCGACAGATAGCAATCAGCCCCAGCATTTT.

Written as DNA, the CDR3 is TGCGCCAGCAGCCCCACCGGGACGGACTACAATGAGCAGTTCTTC. Protein: CASSPTGTDYNEQFF. The chain carries TRBV5-1 and TRBJ2-1; D could derive from TRBD1 or TRBD2 (5 bases each). CDR3 size: 15 residues. Germline V CDR1 and CDR2: SGHRS, YFSETQ. V lost 4 bases and J lost 3, with 14 bases in between.

The rearrangement uses TRBV5-6 and TRBJ1-2, with D possibly TRBD1 on 6 matching bases. The CDR3 is 17 amino acids. Germline V gene lookup returns CDR1 SGHDT and CDR2 YYEEEE. With 5 bases removed from V and 1 base from J, the gap between germline ends came to 21 bases. The CDR3: CASSPPGPQGSNYGYTF. CDR3 bases: TGTGCCAGCAGTCCTCCGGGACCACAGGGAAGTAACTATGGCTACACCTTC.

This clone came up a few times. This chain connects TRBV29-1 to TRBJ2-7; 8 nucleotides line up with TRBD2. The CDR3 has 14 residues. Germline V lookup: CDR1 SQVTM, CDR2 ANQGSEA. V shed 2 bases and J 1 base; nucleotides not matched to a gene: 4. The CDR3 is CSVERAGGSYEQYF. The CDR3 coding sequence is TGCAGCGTTGAACGGGCGGGAGGATCCTACGAGCAGTACTTC.

This clone was found a few times. This chain links TRBV7-2 with TRBJ2-3; TRBD1 aligns across 7 bases. Germline V gene lookup returns CDR1 SGHTA and CDR2 FQGNSA. Trimming cost V 3 bases and J 6 bases; bases outside gene matches: 0. The CDR3 runs to 12 residues. CDR3 nucleotide sequence: TGTGCCAGCAGCTTCAGGGGGGATACGCAGTATTTT. Translation gives CASSFRGDTQYF.

The J gene is TRBJ1-1, the V gene TRBV25-1, with D possibly being TRBD1 (5 bases). Per germline, CDR1 MGHDK and CDR2 SYGVNS. V was pared by 6 bases and J by 4 bases, with 12 bases between. The length of the CDR3 is 13 residues. DNA for the CDR3: TGTGCCAGCAGAAAGAATGGGGGCACTGAAGCTTTCTTT. Its translation is CASRKNGGTEAFF.

The chain joins TRBV30 to TRBJ2-5, with TRBD1 identical over 9 bases. CDR1 is GTSNPN and CDR2 is SVGIG in the germline V gene (reference sequence). V was clipped by 5 bases and J by 3 bases; unmatched bases: 7. The CDR3 is 14 amino acids. CDR3 coding DNA: TGTGCCTGGGGGCCTGGACAGGGGAAAGAGACCCAGTACTTC. This translates into CAWGPGQGKETQYF.

This clone appeared a few times. CDR3 sequence: CASSLLYNEQFF. CDR3 nucleotides: TGTGCCAGCAGCTTGTTGTACAATGAGCAGTTCTTC. This chain links TRBV5-4 with TRBJ2-1, with no clear D. CDR3 length equals 12 residues. Per the germline V gene, CDR1 is SGHNT and CDR2 is YYREEE (reference sequence). Trimming removed 1 base from V and 4 bases from J, with 3 bases in between.

V and J are TRBV10-1 and TRBJ2-1; TRBD2 aligns across 10 bases. CDR1 and CDR2 from the germline V gene are WNHNN and SYGVQD (reference sequence). V gave up 6 bases and J gave up 9 bases; unmatched junction bases: 14. This CDR3 is 16 amino acids long. In nucleotides, the CDR3 is TGCGCCAGCAGCAACCCCCTGAGCGGGGGGGCCGGTGAGCAGTTCTTC. The encoded protein is CASSNPLSGGAGEQFF.

The CDR3 sequence is CASSQEGSGGAAGRAYF. The CDR3 DNA follows: TGTGCCAGCAGCCAAGAGGGCAGCGGGGGGGCCGCTGGTCGTGCGTACTTC. The rearrangement uses TRBV4-2 and TRBJ2-7; 10 bases match TRBD2. The CDR3 length is 17 residues. Losses at the gene ends were 0 bases for V and 12 bases for J; bases not matched to a gene: 17. CDR1 is LGHNA, CDR2 YNFKEQ, per germline.

The rearrangement uses TRBV18 and TRBJ1-1, with D uncertain. Germline V gives CDR1 KGHSH, CDR2 LQKENI. Trimming stripped 3 bases from V and 3 bases from J, with 20 bases between. The CDR3 spans 17 residues. The CDR3 DNA reads as TGTGCCAGCTCACCGCTCGCCTTTGTTAAGGGCGACACTGAAGCTTTCTTT. Translating gives CASSPLAFVKGDTEAFF.

The rearrangement uses TRBV5-1 and TRBJ2-7; 7 bases align to TRBD2. Germline lookup yields CDR1 SGHRS and CDR2 YFSETQ. This CDR3 comprises 16 residues. Trimming took 3 bases from V and 0 from J; bases not matched to a gene: 9. CDR3: CASSWPRSGASYEQYF. In DNA, the CDR3 is TGCGCCAGCAGCTGGCCTCGGAGCGGGGCCTCCTACGAGCAGTACTTC.